The 10 T cell receptor beta chains below were found in one sample sequenced in a study of blood T cell repertoires in COVID-19. Some clones are missing from TCRdb's copy, which holds only in-frame ones; the method was immunoSEQ multiplex PCR. The sample holds 75,000 to 80,000 clones, 70% to 90% seen once. Source material: peripheral blood. These TCRs come from a woman in her sixties with acute or convalescent COVID-19.

The chain couples TRBV30 to TRBJ2-2; 9 bases map to TRBD1. V shed 6 bases, J shed 2 bases, and the junction held 4 bases outside the gene matches. From germline, CDR1 is GTSNPN and CDR2 SVGIG (reference sequence). The CDR3 runs to 14 residues. The CDR3 nucleotides are TGTGCCTGTAGGGGACAGGGAAACACCGGGGAGCTGTTTTTT. Residues: CACRGQGNTGELFF. Looking up the rest from reference TRBV30 and TRBJ2-2 gives the full variable domain: SQTIHQWPATLVQPVGSPLSLECTVEGTSNPNLYWYRQAAGRGLQLLFYSVGIGQISSEVPQNLSASRPQDRQFILSSKKLLLSDSGFYLCACRGQGNTGELFFGEGSRLTVL.

The chain joins TRBV5-4 to TRBJ1-6, with no clear D. CDR1 is SGHNT and CDR2 is YYREEE in the germline V gene (reference sequence). The length of the CDR3 is 17 residues. V was pared by 0 bases and J by 7 bases, with 17 bases between. CDR3 in amino acids: CASSLGGQARLNSPLHF. The CDR3 DNA is TGTGCCAGCAGCTTGGGAGGGCAGGCTCGCTTAAATTCACCCCTCCACTTT.

The chain combines TRBV5-1 with TRBJ1-2; D may be TRBD1 (5 bases). Per the germline V gene, CDR1 is SGHRS and CDR2 is YFSETQ. Trimming removed 0 bases at V and 2 bases at J, with 17 bases between. This CDR3 comprises 17 residues. The CDR3 reads CASSLEGPGGNNYGYTF. The CDR3 DNA reads as TGCGCCAGCAGCTTGGAGGGTCCTGGGGGGAACAACTATGGCTACACCTTC. Full variable domain (outside the CDR3, taken from reference TRBV5-1 and TRBJ1-2): KAGVTQTPRYLIKTRGQQVTLSCSPISGHRSVSWYQQTPGQGLQFLFEYFSETQRNKGNFPGRFSGRQFSNSRSEMNVSTLELGDSALYLCASSLEGPGGNNYGYTFGSGTRLTVV.

The V gene is TRBV11-3, the J gene TRBJ1-1; TRBD1 matches 7 bases. CDR3 length: 13 residues. The V gene end was trimmed by 5 bases and the J gene end by 7 bases; junction bases not matched to a gene: 7. CDR1 and CDR2 from the germline V gene are SGHNT and YENEEA. The CDR3 loop is CASSRTGRNEAFF. CDR3 DNA sequence: TGTGCCAGCAGCAGGACAGGCCGGAATGAAGCTTTCTTT. The variable domain in full, with the rest retrieved from reference TRBV11-3 and TRBJ1-1, is EAGVVQSPRYKIIEKKQPVAFWCNPISGHNTLYWYLQNLGQGPELLIRYENEEAVDDSQLPKDRFSAERLKGVDSTLKIQPAELGDSAVYLCASSRTGRNEAFFGQGTRLTVV.

This clone was recorded once. The chain employs TRBV5-4 and TRBJ1-1; D not resolved. Germline V lookup: CDR1 SGHNT, CDR2 YYREEE (reference sequence). V shed 1 base and J shed 1 base, with 5 bases lying between them. The length of the CDR3 is 13 residues. CDR3 nucleotide sequence: TGTGCCAGCAGCTTGTTAAAGAACACTGAAGCTTTCTTT. This translates into CASSLLKNTEAFF.

The CDR3 DNA is TGTGCCAGCAGCTTAGTTCTACAGGGAAATTCACCCCTCCACTTT. Protein: CASSLVLQGNSPLHF. V usage is TRBV7-2 and J usage is TRBJ1-6, with D perhaps TRBD1 (6 bases). V gave up 1 base and J gave up 7 bases, with 11 bases separating them. The CDR3 runs 15 residues. The germline gives CDR1 SGHTA, CDR2 FQGNSA.

V is TRBV5-5 and J is TRBJ1-2, with TRBD1 as a possible D gene (5 bases). CDR3 size: 16 residues. Trimming stripped 2 bases from V and 2 bases from J, with 16 bases between. The germline gives CDR1 SGHKS, CDR2 YYEKEE (reference sequence). The CDR3 region has the DNA TGTGCCAGCAGCTTCAGTCCGGCAGGGTTGAACTATGGCTACACCTTC. Its translation: CASSFSPAGLNYGYTF.

The rearrangement joins TRBV9 to TRBJ2-2; 9 nucleotides line up with TRBD1. V dropped 4 bases and J dropped 4; count of bases not matched to a gene: 8. This CDR3 is built from 16 residues. Germline V gene data show CDR1 as SGDLS and CDR2 as YYNGEE. CDR3 protein: CASSKPGTGITGELFF. In DNA, the CDR3 is TGTGCCAGCAGCAAACCCGGGACAGGGATCACCGGGGAGCTGTTTTTT.

The chain employs TRBV6-2 or TRBV6-3 and TRBJ2-7, with 12 nucleotides matching TRBD2. V shed 0 bases and J 0 bases; nucleotides not matched to a gene: 3. The CDR3 covers 17 residues. The germline gives CDR1 MNHEY, CDR2 SVGEGT. For the CDR3, the DNA is TGTGCCAGCAGTTACTCACTAGCGGGGGGCCTCTCCTACGAGCAGTACTTC. It encodes CASSYSLAGGLSYEQYF.

Worth noting for this clone: Other DNA sequences in the sample encode the same CDR3. The chain employs TRBV10-3 and TRBJ1-2; D unclear. The V gene lost 0 bases and the J gene lost 2 bases, with 10 bases spanning the gap. The CDR3 is 15 amino acids. Germline assignment: CDR1 ENHRY and CDR2 SYGVKD. In DNA, the CDR3 is TGTGCCATCAGTGAGTCCGGGGAGGCGAACTATGGCTACACCTTC. This codes for CAISESGEANYGYTF.